These T cell receptor beta chains were read from a single sample in a study of cytomegalovirus exposure and HLA in healthy donors. Clones were sequenced by immunoSEQ multiplex PCR, and TCRdb holds only the in-frame ones, with some missing. The sample has about 150,000 clones, 81% seen once. Sequenced sample: PBMCs. All receptors derive from a man aged 50-59 years in good health and CMV-seropositive. Both conserved end residues are part of each CDR3.

V gene	J gene	CDR3 protein
TRBV9	TRBJ1-1	CASSVMSGRNTEAFF
TRBV6-7	TRBJ2-3	CASNRDRENTDTQYF
TRBV28	TRBJ1-2	CASTEDTRRDGYTF
TRBV5-1	TRBJ2-5	CASSLVGEMETQYF
TRBV9	TRBJ1-1	CASSPSPSPGNTEAFF
TRBV27	TRBJ2-3	CASRENQRGRGTQYF
TRBV27	TRBJ1-1	CASSLRGGDLGNTEAFF
TRBV6-5	TRBJ1-6	CASSYAGVNSPLHF
TRBV6-5	TRBJ1-3	CASSYSTGNSGNTIYF
TRBV29-1	TRBJ1-1	CTCYRADTEAFF
TRBV10-3	TRBJ2-5	CAISEPTVRREETQYF
TRBV7-3	TRBJ1-5	CASIRVVNQPQHF
TRBV5-1	TRBJ2-3	CASRSDRYTDTQYF
TRBV18	TRBJ2-7	CASSPRSGSPYEQYF
TRBV2	TRBJ2-7	CASLEERDTYEQYF
TRBV6-5	TRBJ1-3	CASTYTGGRGNTIYF
TRBV5-1	TRBJ2-7	CASSPGQGTDEQYF
TRBV7-7	TRBJ2-3	CASSPQGDTQYF
TRBV21-1	TRBJ2-2	CASPGLRNTGELFF
TRBV11-2	TRBJ2-7	CASSIARGYEQYF
TRBV7-8	TRBJ2-2	CASSLAPGIANTGELFF
TRBV25-1	TRBJ2-6	CASSPSRGGSSGANVLTF
TRBV11-2	TRBJ2-2	CASSPSTSGGTGELFF
TRBV5-1	TRBJ1-3	CASSLGHSGNTIYF
TRBV2	TRBJ2-1	CASSDPEGGGGTYNEQFF
TRBV27	TRBJ1-1	CASSLTWGGGNTEAFF
TRBV18	TRBJ1-4	CASSPDRENEKLFF
TRBV7-7	TRBJ2-2	CASGTGTTGELFF
TRBV23-1	TRBJ1-3	CASSRFLTIYF
TRBV7-9	TRBJ2-7	CASSMTRQRIYEQYF
TRBV6-1	TRBJ1-5	CASSATGMGQPQHF
TRBV4-2	TRBJ1-1	CASSSLSNTEAFF
TRBV7-7	TRBJ2-1	CASSSASGSNEQFF
TRBV27	TRBJ2-7	CASSFGDSLYEQYF
TRBV5-1	TRBJ1-5	CASSPRPTGGNQPQHF
TRBV7-8	TRBJ2-2	CASSLRGLADGTGELFF
TRBV4-1	TRBJ1-1	CASSPGQGPYTEAFF
TRBV27	TRBJ2-3	CASSIAGAADTQYF
TRBV7-6	TRBJ1-1	CASSLGGASNNTEAFF
TRBV5-1	TRBJ2-3	CASWTSGKTDTQYF
TRBV5-1	TRBJ2-5	CASSWDSGGETQYF
TRBV7-3	TRBJ2-3	CASSLTRTNTDTQYF
TRBV5-8	TRBJ1-6	CASSGEREINSPLHF
TRBV29-1	TRBJ1-2	CSTGQGEGYTF
TRBV6-5	TRBJ1-2	CASSYGDRDYGYTF